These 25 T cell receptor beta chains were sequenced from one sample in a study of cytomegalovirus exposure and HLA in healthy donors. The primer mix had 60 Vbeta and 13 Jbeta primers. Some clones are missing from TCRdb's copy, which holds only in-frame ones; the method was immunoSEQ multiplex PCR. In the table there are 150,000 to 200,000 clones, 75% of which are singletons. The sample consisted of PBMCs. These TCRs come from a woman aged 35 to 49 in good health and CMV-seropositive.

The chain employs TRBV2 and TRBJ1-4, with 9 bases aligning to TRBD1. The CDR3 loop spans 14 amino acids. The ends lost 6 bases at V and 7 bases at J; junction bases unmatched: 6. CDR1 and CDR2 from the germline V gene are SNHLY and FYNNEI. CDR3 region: CASRQGALIEKLFF. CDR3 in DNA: TGTGCCAGCAGACAGGGGGCATTAATTGAAAAACTGTTTTTT. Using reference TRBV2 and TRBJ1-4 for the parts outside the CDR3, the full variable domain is EPEVTQTPSHQVTQMGQEVILRCVPISNHLYFYWYRQILGQKVEFLVSFYNNEISEKSEIFDDQFSVERPDGSNFTLKIRSTKLEDSAMYFCASRQGALIEKLFFGSGTQLSVL.

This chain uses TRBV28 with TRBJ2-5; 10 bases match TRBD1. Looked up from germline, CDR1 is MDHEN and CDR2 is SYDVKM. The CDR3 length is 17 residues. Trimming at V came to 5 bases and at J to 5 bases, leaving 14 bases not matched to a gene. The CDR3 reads CASSPTPRQGAIETQYF. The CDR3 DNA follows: TGTGCCAGCAGTCCTACGCCCAGACAGGGGGCGATTGAGACCCAGTACTTC.

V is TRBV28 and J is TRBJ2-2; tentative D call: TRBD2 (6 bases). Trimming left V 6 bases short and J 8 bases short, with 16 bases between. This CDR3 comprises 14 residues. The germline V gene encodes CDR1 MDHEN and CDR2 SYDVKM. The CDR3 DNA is TGTGCCAGCAGGTTGGGGGGAGTAGCGGGGGAGCTGTTTTTT. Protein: CASRLGGVAGELFF.

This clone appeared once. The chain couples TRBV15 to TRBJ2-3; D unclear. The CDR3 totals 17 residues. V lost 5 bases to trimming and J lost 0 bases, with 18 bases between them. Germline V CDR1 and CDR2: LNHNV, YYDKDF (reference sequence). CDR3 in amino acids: CATSHGLSRLSTDTQYF. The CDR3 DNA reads TGTGCCACCAGCCACGGTTTGTCCAGGCTAAGCACAGATACGCAGTATTTT.

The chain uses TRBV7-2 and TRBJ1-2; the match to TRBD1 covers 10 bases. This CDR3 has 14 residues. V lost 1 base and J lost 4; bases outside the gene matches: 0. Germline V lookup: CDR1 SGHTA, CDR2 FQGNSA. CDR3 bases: TGTGCCAGCAGCTTAGGACAGGGGGCCTATGGCTACACCTTC. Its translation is CASSLGQGAYGYTF. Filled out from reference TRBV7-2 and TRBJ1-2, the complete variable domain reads GAGVSQSPSNKVTEKGKDVELRCDPISGHTALYWYRQSLGQGLEFLIYFQGNSAPDKSGLPSDRFSAERTGGSVSTLTIQRTQQEDSAVYLCASSLGQGAYGYTFGSGTRLTVV.

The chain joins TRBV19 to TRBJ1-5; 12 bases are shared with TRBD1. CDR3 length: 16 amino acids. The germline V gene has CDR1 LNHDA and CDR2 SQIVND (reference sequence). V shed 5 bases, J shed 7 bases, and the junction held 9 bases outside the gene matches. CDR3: CASSPTGTGGWQPQHF. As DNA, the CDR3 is TGTGCCAGTAGTCCCACCGGGACAGGGGGCTGGCAGCCCCAGCATTTT.

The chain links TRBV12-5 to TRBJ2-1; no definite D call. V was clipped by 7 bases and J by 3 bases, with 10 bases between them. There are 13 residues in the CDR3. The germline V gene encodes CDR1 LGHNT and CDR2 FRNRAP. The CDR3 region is CASVSLLYNEQFF. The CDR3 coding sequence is TGTGCTAGTGTCTCATTACTCTACAATGAGCAGTTCTTC.

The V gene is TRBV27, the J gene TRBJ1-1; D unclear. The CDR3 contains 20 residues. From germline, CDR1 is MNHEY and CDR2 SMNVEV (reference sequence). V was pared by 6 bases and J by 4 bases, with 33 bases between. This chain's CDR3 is CASSPTPRRAGLTEGTEAFF. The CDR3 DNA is TGTGCCAGCAGCCCTACCCCCCGCCGGGCAGGACTGACGGAGGGCACTGAAGCTTTCTTT.

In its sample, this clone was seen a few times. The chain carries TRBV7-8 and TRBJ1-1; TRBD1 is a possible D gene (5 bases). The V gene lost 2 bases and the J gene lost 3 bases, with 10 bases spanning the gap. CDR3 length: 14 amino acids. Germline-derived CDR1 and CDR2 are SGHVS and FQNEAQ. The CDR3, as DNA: TGTGCCAGCAGCTTACCTCAGGGTCACACTGAAGCTTTCTTT. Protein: CASSLPQGHTEAFF.

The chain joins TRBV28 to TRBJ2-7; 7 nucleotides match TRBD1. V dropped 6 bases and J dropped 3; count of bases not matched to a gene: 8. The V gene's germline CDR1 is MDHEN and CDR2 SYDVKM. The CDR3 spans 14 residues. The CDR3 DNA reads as TGTGCCAGCAGCCAGGGACAGATATACTACGAGCAGTACTTC. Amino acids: CASSQGQIYYEQYF.

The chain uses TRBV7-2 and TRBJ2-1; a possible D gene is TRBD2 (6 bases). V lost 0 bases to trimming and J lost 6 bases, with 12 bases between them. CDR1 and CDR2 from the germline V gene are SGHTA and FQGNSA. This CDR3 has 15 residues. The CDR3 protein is CASSLAGGPFNEQFF. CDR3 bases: TGTGCCAGCAGCTTAGCCGGGGGACCCTTCAATGAGCAGTTCTTC.

DNA of the CDR3: TGTGCCAGCAGCCTCAGCGGGGCACTTATGCACTCAGATACGCAGTATTTT. Residues: CASSLSGALMHSDTQYF. The chain carries TRBV28 and TRBJ2-3; 7 bases map to TRBD2. The germline gives CDR1 MDHEN, CDR2 SYDVKM. This CDR3 is 17 amino acids long. Trimming took 6 bases from V and 4 from J; bases not matched to a gene: 16.

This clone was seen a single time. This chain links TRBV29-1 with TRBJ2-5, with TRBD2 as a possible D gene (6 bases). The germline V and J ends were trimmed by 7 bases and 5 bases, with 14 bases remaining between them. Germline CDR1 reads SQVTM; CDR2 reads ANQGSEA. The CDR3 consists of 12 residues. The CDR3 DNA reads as TGCAGCGGGGCGCTCGGAGGGGAGACCCAGTACTTC. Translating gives CSGALGGETQYF.

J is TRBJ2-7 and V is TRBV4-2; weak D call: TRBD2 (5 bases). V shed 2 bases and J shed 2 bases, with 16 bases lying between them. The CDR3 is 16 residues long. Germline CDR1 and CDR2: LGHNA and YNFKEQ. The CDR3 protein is CASSQSKWEKTYEQYF. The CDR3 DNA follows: TGTGCCAGCAGCCAATCTAAATGGGAGAAAACCTACGAGCAGTACTTC.

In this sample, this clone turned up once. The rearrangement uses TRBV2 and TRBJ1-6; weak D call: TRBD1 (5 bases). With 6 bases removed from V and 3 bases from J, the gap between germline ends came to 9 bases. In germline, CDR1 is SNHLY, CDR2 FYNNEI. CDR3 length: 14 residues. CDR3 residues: CASRTDSYNSPLHF. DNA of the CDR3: TGTGCCAGCAGAACCGACAGCTATAATTCACCCCTCCACTTT.

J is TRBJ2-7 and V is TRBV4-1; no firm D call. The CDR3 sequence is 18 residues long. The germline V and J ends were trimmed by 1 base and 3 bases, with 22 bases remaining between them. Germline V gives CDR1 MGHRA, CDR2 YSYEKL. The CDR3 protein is CASSQVVGLLRTDYEQYF. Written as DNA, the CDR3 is TGCGCCAGCAGCCAAGTAGTAGGCCTACTACGAACGGACTACGAGCAGTACTTC.

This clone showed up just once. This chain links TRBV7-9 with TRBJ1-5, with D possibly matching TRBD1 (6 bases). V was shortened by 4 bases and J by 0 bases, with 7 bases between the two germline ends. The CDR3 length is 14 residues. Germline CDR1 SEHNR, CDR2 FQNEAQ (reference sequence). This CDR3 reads CASSYRDSNQPQHF. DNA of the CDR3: TGTGCCAGCAGCTACAGGGATAGCAATCAGCCCCAGCATTTT. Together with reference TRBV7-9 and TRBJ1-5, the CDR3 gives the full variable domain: DTGVSQNPRHKITKRGQNVTFRCDPISEHNRLYWYRQTLGQGPEFLTYFQNEAQLEKSRLLSDRFSAERPKGSFSTLEIQRTEQGDSAMYLCASSYRDSNQPQHFGDGTRLSIL.

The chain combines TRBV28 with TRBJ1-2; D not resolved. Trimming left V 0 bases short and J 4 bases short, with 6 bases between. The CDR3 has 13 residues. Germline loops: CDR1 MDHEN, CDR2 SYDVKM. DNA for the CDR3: TGTGCCAGCAGTTTATGGTCCATCTATGGCTACACCTTC. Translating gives CASSLWSIYGYTF.

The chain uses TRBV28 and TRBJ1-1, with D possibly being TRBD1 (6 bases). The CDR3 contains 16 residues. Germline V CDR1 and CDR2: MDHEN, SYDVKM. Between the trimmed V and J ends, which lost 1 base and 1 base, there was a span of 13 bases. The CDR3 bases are TGTGCCAGCAGTTTATCGACAGGTTACGGGAACACTGAAGCTTTCTTT. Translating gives CASSLSTGYGNTEAFF.

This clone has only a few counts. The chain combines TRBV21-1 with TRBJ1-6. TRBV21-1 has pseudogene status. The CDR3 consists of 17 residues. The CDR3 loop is CASSKEGGGDDNSPLHF. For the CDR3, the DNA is TGTGCCAGCAGCAAAGAGGGGGGGGGCGACGATAATTCACCCCTCCACTTT.

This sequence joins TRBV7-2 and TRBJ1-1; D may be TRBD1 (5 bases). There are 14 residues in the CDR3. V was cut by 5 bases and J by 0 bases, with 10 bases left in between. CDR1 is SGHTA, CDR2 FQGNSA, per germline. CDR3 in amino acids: CASSPGYMNTEAFF. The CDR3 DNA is TGTGCCAGCAGCCCAGGGTATATGAACACTGAAGCTTTCTTT. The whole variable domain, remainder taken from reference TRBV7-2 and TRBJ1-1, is GAGVSQSPSNKVTEKGKDVELRCDPISGHTALYWYRQSLGQGLEFLIYFQGNSAPDKSGLPSDRFSAERTGGSVSTLTIQRTQQEDSAVYLCASSPGYMNTEAFFGQGTRLTVV.

This CDR3 is CASSEGRLYEQYF. CDR3 coding DNA: TGTGCCAGCAGTGAAGGGAGGCTCTACGAGCAGTACTTC. The J gene is TRBJ2-7, the V gene TRBV2, with D possibly matching TRBD2 (5 bases). The CDR3 sequence is 13 residues long. The germline V gene encodes CDR1 SNHLY and CDR2 FYNNEI. The V end was cut by 1 base, the J end by 3 bases, with 7 bases between.

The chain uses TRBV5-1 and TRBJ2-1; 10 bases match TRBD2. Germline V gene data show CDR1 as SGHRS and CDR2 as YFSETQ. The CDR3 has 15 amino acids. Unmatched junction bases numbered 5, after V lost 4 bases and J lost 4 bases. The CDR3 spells CASSLAGDGYNEQFF. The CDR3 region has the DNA TGCGCCAGCAGCCTAGCGGGGGACGGGTACAATGAGCAGTTCTTC.

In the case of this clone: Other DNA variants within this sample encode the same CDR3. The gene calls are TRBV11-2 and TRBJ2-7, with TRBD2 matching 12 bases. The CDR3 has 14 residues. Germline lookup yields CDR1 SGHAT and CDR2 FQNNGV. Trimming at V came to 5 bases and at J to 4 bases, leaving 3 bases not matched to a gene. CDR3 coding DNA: TGTGCCAGCAGCCTCGGGACTAGCGGGTACGAGCAGTACTTC. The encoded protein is CASSLGTSGYEQYF.

The DNA for the CDR3 is TGTGCCAGCAGCTTACGAGCGGGAGGAAGAGGCACAGATACGCAGTATTTT. Protein product: CASSLRAGGRGTDTQYF. The chain links TRBV7-8 to TRBJ2-3; 9 bases map to TRBD2. The CDR3 is made up of 17 amino acids. Losses at the gene ends were 2 bases for V and 1 base for J; bases not matched to a gene: 7. CDR1 and CDR2 (germline): SGHVS, FQNEAQ.